These 29 T cell receptor beta chains were sequenced from one sample in a study of blood T cells in healthy people across ages. For the second PCR, which ran for roughly 6 to 11 cycles, a sample-barcoded 5' primer and a J-beta primer mix were used. From the 5' RACE reads, TCRdb called clonotypes with MiXCR, one entry per CDR3 protein. The sample has around 940,000 distinct CDR3 sequences, roughly 47% seen once. The sequenced sample was blood. The receptors here all came from a woman aged 55-69 years in good health.

The chain recombines TRBV20-1 with TRBJ2-6; the D gene is possibly TRBD1 (6 bases). The CDR3 loop spans 15 amino acids. Trimming removed 3 bases from V and 0 bases from J, with 9 bases in between. CDR1 DFQATT and CDR2 SNEGSKA come from the germline V gene (reference sequence). The CDR3 DNA reads as TGCAGTGCTAGGGGGGCCAACTCTGGGGCCAACGTCCTGACTTTC. Protein: CSARGANSGANVLTF.

The table lists this clonotype with a few counts. The chain carries TRBV29-1 and TRBJ1-2; D gene uncertain. The CDR3 loop spans 12 amino acids. The V gene's germline CDR1 is SQVTM and CDR2 ANQGSEA. The V end was cut by 6 bases, the J end by 4 bases, with 12 bases between. CDR3 sequence reads: CSVAPGGYGYTF. The CDR3, as DNA: TGCAGCGTAGCCCCAGGTGGCTATGGCTACACCTTC.

The V call is TRBV11-2, the J call TRBJ2-7, with D possibly TRBD1 on 6 matching bases. Germline loops: CDR1 SGHAT, CDR2 FQNNGV. The CDR3 consists of 16 residues. Trimming removed 5 bases from V and 3 bases from J, with 20 bases in between. CDR3 protein: CASSTSPTGTGYEQYF. Here the CDR3 DNA reads TGTGCCAGCAGCACATCCCCCACAGGGACCGGCTACGAGCAGTACTTC.

V and J are TRBV4-2 and TRBJ2-5, with TRBD1 matching 7 bases. V gave up 2 bases and J gave up 5 bases; unmatched junction bases: 8. The CDR3 length is 15 residues. Germline lookup yields CDR1 LGHNA and CDR2 YNFKEQ. CDR3 protein: CASSQNRGVGETQYF. CDR3 DNA: TGTGCCAGCAGCCAAAACAGGGGCGTAGGGGAGACCCAGTACTTC.

This clonotype has only a few counts. The genes are TRBV4-2 and TRBJ2-1; D perhaps matches TRBD2 (5 bases). CDR1 LGHNA and CDR2 YNFKEQ come from the germline V gene. The germline V and J ends were trimmed by 4 bases and 3 bases, with 16 bases remaining between them. This CDR3 comprises 16 residues. CDR3 nucleotides: TGTGCCAGCAGCCGGCGAGCGGAGGATATCTACAATGAGCAGTTCTTC. Its translation is CASSRRAEDIYNEQFF.

The rearrangement links TRBV12-3 or TRBV12-4 to TRBJ2-3, with D possibly being TRBD1 or TRBD2 (5 bases each). The ends were cut back, 6 bases at V and 8 bases at J, with 15 bases in the middle. The CDR3 runs to 13 residues. Here the CDR3 DNA reads TGTGCCAGCAGCCGGGACCCCAGTGGTACGCAGTATTTT. Translating gives CASSRDPSGTQYF.

The rearrangement links TRBV27 to TRBJ2-7, with 12 bases matching TRBD2. The CDR3 has 17 amino acids. CDR1 is MNHEY and CDR2 is SMNVEV in the germline V gene (reference sequence). V trimming: 0 bases; J trimming: 6 bases; junction bases outside the gene matches: 9. The CDR3 loop reads CASSLSPRLAGELEQYF. CDR3 bases: TGTGCCAGCAGTTTATCCCCCCGACTAGCGGGAGAACTCGAGCAGTACTTC.

V usage is TRBV7-8 and J usage is TRBJ2-7; 7 nucleotides agree with TRBD1. CDR3 length: 15 residues. From germline, CDR1 is SGHVS and CDR2 FQNEAQ. V lost 4 bases to trimming and J lost 3 bases; unmatched junction nucleotides: 9. The CDR3 spells CASSSGPTGFYEQYF. In DNA form, the CDR3 reads TGTGCCAGCAGCTCAGGTCCGACAGGGTTCTACGAGCAGTACTTC.

The chain couples TRBV12-3 or TRBV12-4 to TRBJ2-2; the match to TRBD1 covers 7 bases. Germline trimming cut 2 bases from V and 7 bases from J; bases unmatched to any gene: 7. The CDR3 consists of 15 residues. The CDR3 sequence: CASSLNRGNIGELFF. DNA of the CDR3: TGTGCCAGCAGTTTAAACAGGGGAAATATCGGGGAGCTGTTTTTT.

V usage is TRBV20-1 and J usage is TRBJ2-7; TRBD2 agrees at 7 bases. The J segment lost 12 bases and the V segment lost 2 bases, leaving 13 bases of the junction unmatched. The CDR3 runs to 13 residues. CDR1 and CDR2 from the germline V gene are DFQATT and SNEGSKA (reference sequence). CDR3 sequence (DNA): TGCAGTGCTAGAAGGGCGTGGGCGGGAGTTCCGTACTTC. Translated, it gives CSARRAWAGVPYF.

The chain joins TRBV7-2 to TRBJ1-2, with a weak D call TRBD1 (5 bases). V lost 3 bases to trimming and J lost 2 bases, with 7 bases between them. Germline V gene data show CDR1 as SGHTA and CDR2 as FQGNSA. The CDR3 length is 13 residues. The DNA for the CDR3 is TGTGCCAGCAGCTTTGGGGGGAACTATGGCTACACCTTC. Its protein is CASSFGGNYGYTF.

This clonotype occurred many times. This chain joins TRBV12-3 or TRBV12-4 and TRBJ2-5; D ambiguous. This CDR3 has 11 residues. Trimming took 6 bases from V and 5 from J, leaving 7 bases between them. The CDR3 spells CASSRLETQYF. CDR3 coding DNA: TGTGCCAGCAGCCGGCTGGAGACCCAGTACTTC.

The rearrangement links TRBV12-5 to TRBJ2-5; 10 bases are shared with TRBD2. Germline assignment: CDR1 LGHNT and CDR2 FRNRAP. The length of the CDR3 is 18 residues. Trimming at V came to 1 base and at J to 1 base, leaving 9 bases not matched to a gene. CDR3 bases: TGTGCTAGTGGTTTGGGGACTAGCGGAGGGGGCTCCCAAGAGACCCAGTACTTC. Amino acids: CASGLGTSGGGSQETQYF.

The CDR3 loop reads CSAGPSGTVKETQYF. The CDR3, as DNA: TGCAGTGCTGGCCCTAGCGGGACAGTTAAAGAGACCCAGTACTTC. The rearrangement uses TRBV20-1 and TRBJ2-5; TRBD2 matches at 9 bases. Per the germline V gene, CDR1 is DFQATT and CDR2 is SNEGSKA (reference sequence). The CDR3 loop spans 15 amino acids. The V segment lost 5 bases and the J segment 3 bases; nucleotides outside the gene matches: 10.

This sequence joins TRBV20-1 and TRBJ2-7, with D possibly TRBD2 on 5 matching bases. From germline, CDR1 is DFQATT and CDR2 SNEGSKA (reference sequence). Trimming pared 3 bases from V and 0 bases from J, leaving 9 bases between. The CDR3 is 13 amino acids. CDR3 DNA sequence: TGCAGTGCTAGCGGACGGGACTCCTACGAGCAGTACTTC. This gives the protein CSASGRDSYEQYF.

The gene calls are TRBV15 and TRBJ2-3; D is unresolved. There are 17 residues in the CDR3. Germline values: CDR1 LNHNV, CDR2 YYDKDF (reference sequence). The ends were cut back, 0 bases at V and 0 bases at J, with 13 bases in the middle. The CDR3: CATSRDGSGVSTDTQYF. In nucleotides, the CDR3 is TGTGCCACCAGCAGAGATGGCTCAGGAGTTAGCACAGATACGCAGTATTTT.

This clonotype was observed a few times. This chain joins TRBV5-1 and TRBJ2-5, with 8 bases lining up with TRBD1. With V trimmed by 5 bases and J by 1 base, 10 bases remained unmatched. The CDR3 spans 16 residues. The germline gives CDR1 SGHRS, CDR2 YFSETQ. In nucleotides, the CDR3 is TGCGCCAGCAGATCACAGGGGGGTAACATCCAAGAGACCCAGTACTTC. As protein: CASRSQGGNIQETQYF. The whole variable domain, filled in from reference TRBV5-1 and TRBJ2-5, reads KAGVTQTPRYLIKTRGQQVTLSCSPISGHRSVSWYQQTPGQGLQFLFEYFSETQRNKGNFPGRFSGRQFSNSRSEMNVSTLELGDSALYLCASRSQGGNIQETQYFGPGTRLLVL.

This clonotype was counted a few times. This rearrangement joins TRBV12-5 to TRBJ2-5, with D possibly matching TRBD2 (5 bases). V was cut by 0 bases and J by 5 bases, with 16 bases left in between. The CDR3 length is 16 residues. Germline V gene lookup returns CDR1 LGHNT and CDR2 FRNRAP. DNA of the CDR3: TGTGCTAGTGGTTTGGTATCCATAGGGAGCGATGAGACCCAGTACTTC. This encodes CASGLVSIGSDETQYF.

V gene TRBV3-1 combines with J gene TRBJ2-4, with D uncertain. Near its end, the DNA agrees better with TRBJ2-5, so the J call may be wrong. Germline V lookup: CDR1 LGHDT, CDR2 YNNKEL (reference sequence). The CDR3 contains 14 residues. This CDR3 is CASSQAHFQETQYF. The CDR3 DNA sequence: TGTGCCAGCAGCCAAGCTCACTTTCAAGAGACCCAGTACTTC.

This clonotype was seen more than once but under ten times. The chain is built from TRBV5-6 and TRBJ2-7; possibly TRBD1 for D (5 bases). The V and J ends lost 5 bases and 3 bases respectively, with 12 bases between them. CDR3 length equals 13 residues. Germline-derived CDR1 and CDR2 are SGHDT and YYEEEE. The CDR3 loop is CASRFTGDYEQYF. The CDR3 DNA reads as TGTGCCAGCAGATTCACAGGAGACTACGAGCAGTACTTC.

As for this clonotype: The junction departs from the called germline gene at one end, perhaps through a read error. This chain connects TRBV7-2 to TRBJ1-2, with TRBD1 identical over 7 bases. This CDR3 spans 15 amino acids. The germline V gene encodes CDR1 SGHTA and CDR2 FQGNSA. CDR3 region: CASSPKTGSNDGYTF. The CDR3 DNA is TGTGCCAGCAGCCCTAAGACAGGGAGTAACGATGGCTACACCTTC.

The chain recombines TRBV27 with TRBJ2-5; D might be TRBD1 (7 bases). The better agreement between TRBJ2-7 and the DNA end casts doubt on the J call. CDR1 is MNHEY and CDR2 is SMNVEV in the germline V gene (reference sequence). The CDR3 runs to 13 residues. The CDR3 sequence: CASSWAGGTEQYF. The DNA of the CDR3 is TGTGCCAGCAGTTGGGCAGGGGGGACCGAGCAGTACTTC.

The CDR3 nucleotides are TGTGCCAGCAGTTTTGGCGGGAGGGTTACTTACAATGAGCAGTTCTTC. The encoded protein is CASSFGGRVTYNEQFF. The chain joins TRBV12-3 or TRBV12-4 to TRBJ2-1; 9 nucleotides align to TRBD2. Losses at the gene ends were 3 bases for V and 4 bases for J; bases not matched to a gene: 7. This CDR3 has 16 amino acids.

This clonotype was seen only a few times. This chain connects TRBV11-1 to TRBJ2-3; possibly TRBD1 for D (6 bases). The CDR3 is 14 residues long. CDR1 is SGHAT, CDR2 FQDESV, per germline (reference sequence). The ends were cut back, 5 bases at V and 4 bases at J, with 13 bases in the middle. CDR3 sequence (DNA): TGTGCCAGCAGCATCACAGGGATGGCAGATACGCAGTATTTT. Translating it yields CASSITGMADTQYF.

The genes are TRBV24-1 and TRBJ2-7; D possibly matches TRBD1 or TRBD2 (5 bases each). The V gene lost 7 bases and the J gene lost 1 base, with 10 bases spanning the gap. The length of the CDR3 is 13 residues. CDR1 and CDR2 (germline): KGHDR, SFDVKD. The CDR3 region has the DNA TGTGCCACCAGACGGGACGGATCCTACGAGCAGTACTTC. Protein: CATRRDGSYEQYF.

V is TRBV15 and J is TRBJ1-2; maybe TRBD1 (5 bases). Trimming pared 0 bases from V and 0 bases from J, leaving 11 bases between. CDR3 length: 16 amino acids. Germline loops: CDR1 LNHNV, CDR2 YYDKDF (reference sequence). CDR3 sequence: CATSRDRGVPNYGYTF. The DNA of the CDR3 is TGTGCCACCAGCAGAGATCGGGGGGTTCCTAACTATGGCTACACCTTC.

V and J are TRBV20-1 and TRBJ2-3, with no clear D. The length of the CDR3 is 13 residues. V gave up 8 bases and J gave up 0 bases, with 12 bases separating them. In germline, CDR1 is DFQATT, CDR2 SNEGSKA (reference sequence). CDR3 sequence (DNA): TGCAGTCCTGGAATTTCGAGCACAGATACGCAGTATTTT. This sequence encodes CSPGISSTDTQYF.

The chain is built from TRBV6-1 and TRBJ1-6; TRBD1 might be the D (5 bases). From germline, CDR1 is MNHNS and CDR2 SASEGT. With 1 base removed from V and 8 bases from J, the gap between germline ends came to 12 bases. The CDR3 is made up of 15 amino acids. CDR3 sequence (DNA): TGTGCCAGCAGTGAAGAGGGGAGGGGTTATTCACCCCTCCACTTT. It translates to CASSEEGRGYSPLHF.

CDR3 sequence: CASNKRPTKNIQYF. The CDR3 DNA is TGTGCCAGCAACAAAAGGCCTACCAAAAACATTCAGTACTTC. V and J are TRBV28 and TRBJ2-4; D is unclear. The germline CDR1 and CDR2 sequences are MDHEN and SYDVKM. The CDR3 extends over 14 amino acids. Deletions cut 7 bases from V and 2 bases from J, with 12 bases between.